What follows are 13 T cell receptor beta chains derived from one specimen sequenced in a study of blood T cell repertoires in COVID-19 (dated by TCRdb to the early 2020s). The method behind the library was the immunoSEQ multiplex PCR assay. TCRdb limited this immuneACCESS table to in-frame rearrangements with V and J called. A share of clones is missing; checked studies link under half to unresolved V genes, and the rest is unexplained. The sample contains 150,000 or so clones, about 83% of them found a single time. 5% of the sample rests with the top ten. Sample: peripheral blood. The receptors come from a human donor in a cohort sampled during active COVID-19.

The chain couples TRBV10-3 to TRBJ2-1, with 9 positions matching TRBD1. The V and J ends lost 2 bases and 7 bases, in that order; junction bases with no gene match: 12. Germline V gene data show CDR1 as ENHRY and CDR2 as SYGVKD. The CDR3 runs 17 residues. CDR3 region: CAISEANTGQGRNEQFF. CDR3 DNA: TGTGCCATCAGTGAGGCTAACACGGGACAGGGAAGGAATGAGCAGTTCTTC.

CDR3 in DNA: TGTGCCAGCAGCGTCAGGGGGAAGGGGGAAAAACTGTTTTTT. Amino acids: CASSVRGKGEKLFF. The J gene is TRBJ1-4, the V gene TRBV28, with 7 bases fitting TRBD1. Germline V CDR1 and CDR2: MDHEN, SYDVKM. This CDR3 region has 14 residues. J was trimmed by 8 bases and V by 6 bases; bases with no gene match: 9.

In the case of this clone: The sample holds other DNA sequences that translate to the same CDR3. This rearrangement joins TRBV5-1 to TRBJ1-5; TRBD1 might be the D (5 bases). This CDR3 is built from 15 residues. From germline, CDR1 is SGHRS and CDR2 YFSETQ. The V gene lost 1 base and the J gene lost 5 bases, with 13 bases spanning the gap. In DNA, the CDR3 is TGCGCCAGCAGCTTGACAGGTTCGTCGGATCAGCCCCAGCATTTT. Protein sequence: CASSLTGSSDQPQHF.

The chain carries TRBV30 and TRBJ2-1; TRBD2 aligns across 8 bases. This CDR3 has 14 amino acids. V was pared by 1 base and J by 13 bases, with 12 bases of the junction left unmatched. The germline gives CDR1 GTSNPN, CDR2 SVGIG (reference sequence). CDR3 region: CAWSDSFSGDEQFF. The CDR3 nucleotides read TGTGCCTGGAGTGACTCCTTTAGCGGGGACGAACAGTTCTTC.

This rearrangement joins TRBV2 to TRBJ1-2, with 7 nucleotides matching TRBD1. This CDR3 spans 12 amino acids. V lost 5 bases and J lost 4; bases outside the gene matches: 1. Germline V lookup: CDR1 SNHLY, CDR2 FYNNEI. The CDR3 region is CASSRQGYGYTF. The CDR3 DNA is TGTGCCAGCAGTCGACAGGGCTATGGCTACACCTTC.

The chain uses TRBV10-3 and TRBJ1-2, with D possibly matching TRBD1 (5 bases). The CDR3 loop spans 14 amino acids. Per the germline V gene, CDR1 is ENHRY and CDR2 is SYGVKD. The ends were cut back, 4 bases at V and 4 bases at J, with 13 bases in the middle. CDR3 loop: CAISASGSGYGYTF. CDR3 DNA sequence: TGTGCCATCAGTGCCTCAGGGTCGGGCTATGGCTACACCTTC.

This clone was picked up a small number of times. This chain connects TRBV6-6 to TRBJ2-7; 9 bases are shared with TRBD1. Germline-derived CDR1 and CDR2 are MNHNY and SVGAGI (reference sequence). The CDR3 spans 15 residues. V shed 6 bases and J 2 bases; nucleotides not matched to a gene: 8. CDR3 sequence reads: CASSSGQGKPYEQYF. The CDR3 DNA follows: TGTGCCAGCAGCTCGGGACAGGGTAAACCCTACGAGCAGTACTTC.

The V gene is TRBV18, the J gene TRBJ2-7; D is possibly TRBD2 (6 bases). The V end lost 2 bases, the J end lost 1 base, and 9 bases lay between the germline ends. The CDR3 loop spans 14 amino acids. Germline CDR1 reads KGHSH; CDR2 reads LQKENI. CDR3 DNA sequence: TGTGCCAGCTCACCAGCCGGGAGTTCCTACGAGCAGTACTTC. Protein sequence: CASSPAGSSYEQYF.

A single count supports this clone. J is TRBJ2-1 and V is TRBV5-1, with D unclear. V lost 1 base and J lost 2, with 13 bases in between. Germline values: CDR1 SGHRS, CDR2 YFSETQ. There are 16 residues in the CDR3. The CDR3 is CASSLRTSSTYNEQFF. CDR3 in DNA: TGCGCCAGCAGCTTGCGAACTTCTAGTACCTACAATGAGCAGTTCTTC. Full variable domain (missing parts from reference TRBV5-1 and TRBJ2-1): KAGVTQTPRYLIKTRGQQVTLSCSPISGHRSVSWYQQTPGQGLQFLFEYFSETQRNKGNFPGRFSGRQFSNSRSEMNVSTLELGDSALYLCASSLRTSSTYNEQFFGPGTRLTVL.

The rearrangement uses TRBV24-1 and TRBJ1-5; 10 bases align to TRBD1. J was trimmed by 3 bases and V by 8 bases; bases with no gene match: 9. Per germline, CDR1 KGHDR and CDR2 SFDVKD. The CDR3 consists of 16 residues. Here the CDR3 reads CATIAGQGGNNQPQHF. In DNA, the CDR3 is TGTGCCACCATCGCCGGACAGGGGGGGAACAATCAGCCCCAGCATTTT.

The gene calls are TRBV7-9 and TRBJ1-3; D not certain. V was trimmed by 4 bases and J by 4 bases, leaving 11 bases between them. Per the germline V gene, CDR1 is SEHNR and CDR2 is FQNEAQ (reference sequence). The CDR3 sequence is 14 residues long. The CDR3 sequence: CASSSAGTGNTIYF. The CDR3 nucleotides are TGTGCCAGCAGCTCCGCGGGTACGGGAAACACCATATATTTT.

The V call is TRBV19, the J call TRBJ1-2; TRBD1 aligns across 7 bases. The junction had 0 bases not matched to a gene; V was cut back by 3 bases and J by 2 bases. Germline-derived CDR1 and CDR2 are LNHDA and SQIVND (reference sequence). This CDR3 has 13 residues. CDR3 nucleotide sequence: TGTGCCAGTAGTATGACAGGGAACTATGGCTACACCTTC. Protein sequence: CASSMTGNYGYTF.

The chain recombines TRBV9 with TRBJ2-1; D perhaps matches TRBD1 (6 bases). The CDR3 totals 13 residues. Germline CDR1 and CDR2: SGDLS and YYNGEE. V was pared by 0 bases and J by 7 bases, with 8 bases between. The CDR3 sequence: CASSVGGRNEQFF. Here the CDR3 DNA reads TGTGCCAGCAGCGTAGGGGGGCGGAATGAGCAGTTCTTC.